This passage covers 21 T cell receptor beta chains from one sample sequenced in a study of CD8 T cells in Susac syndrome (dated by TCRdb to between 2018 and 2020). The method was the immunoSEQ multiplex PCR assay. RNA was extracted with the RNeasy kit and about 0.5 to 1 ug was reverse transcribed using random hexamers. TCRdb passed the public sequencing reads through fastp at Q25 and MiXCR, retaining productive beta sequences. All rows with the same CDR3 protein become a single entry with the most common DNA and genes. For this sample there are approximately 170,000 distinct CDR3 sequences; 90% to 95% appear just once. Jointly, the top ten make up approximately 0.082% of the sample. The sample consisted of CD4+ T cells from PBMCs. These receptor sequences come from a human donor in good health.

This rearrangement joins TRBV5-1 to TRBJ1-4; D is possibly TRBD1 (5 bases). CDR1 is SGHRS and CDR2 is YFSETQ in the germline V gene. The germline V and J ends were trimmed by 0 bases and 3 bases, with 12 bases remaining between them. The CDR3 totals 16 residues. The CDR3: CASSLGGHIANEKLFF. Here the CDR3 DNA reads TGCGCCAGCAGCTTGGGTGGACATATTGCTAATGAAAAACTGTTTTTT.

V and J are TRBV6-5 and TRBJ1-2, with 7 nucleotides matching TRBD1. The CDR3 is 14 residues long. The trim removed 5 bases at V and 1 base at J, leaving 4 bases unmatched. Germline CDR1 MNHEY, CDR2 SVGAGI. In DNA form, the CDR3 reads TGTGCCAGCAGTCGGGACAGTCTTAACTATGGCTACACCTTC. Amino acid sequence: CASSRDSLNYGYTF.

The V and J genes are TRBV20-1 and TRBJ1-2; perhaps TRBD1 as D (6 bases). Germline values: CDR1 DFQATT, CDR2 SNEGSKA (reference sequence). The CDR3 contains 13 residues. Trimming stripped 5 bases from V and 2 bases from J, with 12 bases between. CDR3 sequence (DNA): TGCAGTGCTCTTAACAGGGTCAACTATGGCTACACCTTC. Translated, it gives CSALNRVNYGYTF.

A note on this clonotype: One junction end does not reproduce the germline sequence, and a read error may be involved. V and J are TRBV2 and TRBJ1-2; no reliable D call. Germline V gene data show CDR1 as SNHLY and CDR2 as FYNNEI. The length of the CDR3 is 13 residues. The chain's CDR3 is CASSPNTVYLGGF. In nucleotides, the CDR3 is TGTGCCAGCAGTCCTAATACCGTGTATCTGGGAGGCTTC. Combining the CDR3 with reference TRBV2 and TRBJ1-2 gives the whole variable domain EPEVTQTPSHQVTQMGQEVILRCVPISNHLYFYWYRQILGQKVEFLVSFYNNEISEKSEIFDDQFSVERPDGSNFTLKIRSTKLEDSAMYFCASSPNTVYLGGFGSGTRLTVV.

J is TRBJ2-1 and V is TRBV6-5, with 8 nucleotides matching TRBD2. Germline V CDR1 and CDR2: MNHEY, SVGAGI. Trimming took 6 bases from V and 7 from J; bases not matched to a gene: 5. The CDR3 length is 13 residues. In DNA, the CDR3 is TGTGCCAGCAGCCACGGGAGGGGGAATGAGCAGTTCTTC. This translates into CASSHGRGNEQFF.

This chain joins TRBV5-6 and TRBJ2-3; 8 bases agree with TRBD1. Germline V gene lookup returns CDR1 SGHDT and CDR2 YYEEEE. V trimming: 4 bases; J trimming: 1 base; junction bases outside the gene matches: 8. This CDR3 region has 16 residues. CDR3 in amino acids: CASSPGQGFRTDTQYF. The CDR3 DNA reads as TGTGCCAGCAGCCCCGGACAGGGTTTTCGCACAGATACGCAGTATTTT.

This clonotype was detected only a few times. The chain has TRBV2 and TRBJ2-5; D unresolved. The CDR3 contains 13 residues. The germline CDR1 and CDR2 sequences are SNHLY and FYNNEI. Trimming took off 2 bases at V and 2 bases at J, with 6 bases between the two ends. The DNA of the CDR3 is TGTGCCAGCAGTGAATACGGGCAAGAGACCCAGTACTTC. As protein: CASSEYGQETQYF.

This chain uses TRBV28 with TRBJ2-7; D assignment may be TRBD1 or TRBD2 (5 bases each). Trimming took off 6 bases at V and 3 bases at J, with 18 bases between the two ends. In germline, CDR1 is MDHEN, CDR2 SYDVKM. This CDR3 is built from 15 residues. DNA of the CDR3: TGTGCCAGCAGCTCTGCCGGAGGTGACAGCTACGAGCAGTACTTC. Protein product: CASSSAGGDSYEQYF.

The chain has TRBV7-3 and TRBJ2-2; 13 nucleotides match TRBD2. This CDR3 comprises 15 residues. Germline trimming cut 5 bases from V and 5 bases from J; bases unmatched to any gene: 2. In germline, CDR1 is SGHTA, CDR2 FQGTGA. The CDR3 loop is CASSAGLAGTGELFF. Written as DNA, the CDR3 is TGTGCCAGCAGCGCGGGACTAGCGGGGACCGGGGAGCTGTTTTTT.

This clonotype was observed a single time. The chain carries TRBV4-1 and TRBJ2-7; TRBD2 matches 10 bases. Trimming cost V 4 bases and J 2 bases; bases outside gene matches: 5. This CDR3 is 15 amino acids long. CDR1 MGHRA and CDR2 YSYEKL come from the germline V gene. The CDR3 reads CASSRGLAETYEQYF. The CDR3 DNA follows: TGCGCCAGCAGCCGCGGACTAGCGGAAACCTACGAGCAGTACTTC.

V and J are TRBV2 and TRBJ2-5; D remains unclear. In germline, CDR1 is SNHLY, CDR2 FYNNEI. V gave up 6 bases and J gave up 2 bases, with 10 bases separating them. This CDR3 comprises 13 residues. CDR3 residues: CASSVGFQETQYF. The CDR3 DNA reads TGTGCCAGCAGCGTCGGGTTTCAAGAGACCCAGTACTTC.

The V call is TRBV7-3, the J call TRBJ1-1; weak D call: TRBD1 (6 bases). This CDR3 is 14 amino acids long. Germline assignment: CDR1 SGHTA and CDR2 FQGTGA. Trimming pared 5 bases from V and 1 base from J, leaving 11 bases between. CDR3 loop: CASSPGATNTEAFF. CDR3 nucleotides: TGTGCCAGCAGCCCAGGGGCAACGAACACTGAAGCTTTCTTT.

In this sample, this clonotype turned up once. This chain links TRBV7-2 with TRBJ1-2; no clear D gene. V shed 5 bases and J shed 0 bases, with 19 bases lying between them. Germline assignment: CDR1 SGHTA and CDR2 FQGNSA. The CDR3 is 17 residues long. The CDR3 DNA sequence: TGTGCCAGCAGCAGTCCACGTGGCAGCCGAGCTAACTATGGCTACACCTTC. Protein sequence: CASSSPRGSRANYGYTF.

The chain carries TRBV18 and TRBJ2-7, with D possibly being TRBD1 or TRBD2 (6 bases each). The CDR3 sequence is 15 residues long. Trimming removed 2 bases from V and 3 bases from J, with 14 bases in between. Germline V CDR1 and CDR2: KGHSH, LQKENI. CDR3 bases: TGTGCCAGCTCACCAAGAGAGGGGGACTTCTACGAGCAGTACTTC. Its translation: CASSPREGDFYEQYF. Looking up the rest from reference TRBV18 and TRBJ2-7 gives the full variable domain: NAGVMQNPRHLVRRRGQEARLRCSPMKGHSHVYWYRQLPEEGLKFMVYLQKENIIDESGMPKERFSAEFPKEGPSILRIQQVVRGDSAAYFCASSPREGDFYEQYFGPGTRLTVT.

The genes are TRBV30 and TRBJ2-2, with a possible D match to TRBD1 (6 bases). The V gene's germline CDR1 is GTSNPN and CDR2 SVGIG (reference sequence). The CDR3 totals 14 residues. The V gene lost 0 bases and the J gene lost 4 bases, with 9 bases spanning the gap. DNA for the CDR3: TGTGCCTGGAGTGTAGGGACATCCACCGGGGAGCTGTTTTTT. It is translated as CAWSVGTSTGELFF.

The chain combines TRBV28 with TRBJ2-7; no clear D. Looked up from germline, CDR1 is MDHEN and CDR2 is SYDVKM. Trimming stripped 4 bases from V and 5 bases from J, with 9 bases between. The CDR3 runs 12 residues. The CDR3 sequence is CASSSPGDEQYF. CDR3 bases: TGTGCCAGCAGTTCTCCGGGCGACGAGCAGTACTTC.

The chain is built from TRBV18 and TRBJ2-7; 8 bases are shared with TRBD1. CDR3 length: 13 residues. Germline V gene lookup returns CDR1 KGHSH and CDR2 LQKENI. V was clipped by 5 bases and J by 3 bases; unmatched bases: 3. The CDR3 coding sequence is TGTGCCAGCTCATCAACAGGGGGCTACGAGCAGTACTTC. Its translation is CASSSTGGYEQYF.

The chain carries TRBV29-1 and TRBJ2-7; TRBD1 matches 10 bases. CDR1 is SQVTM and CDR2 is ANQGSEA in the germline V gene. J lost 5 bases, V lost 6 bases, and 10 bases had no gene match. The CDR3 length is 14 residues. Written as DNA, the CDR3 is TGCAGCGTCGGGGGCCGGGACAGGGGCCACGAGCAGTACTTC. Translation: CSVGGRDRGHEQYF.

This rearrangement joins TRBV6-5 to TRBJ1-2; 9 bases fit TRBD1. The CDR3 consists of 15 residues. Per germline, CDR1 MNHEY and CDR2 SVGAGI. The V gene end was trimmed by 0 bases and the J gene end by 4 bases; junction bases not matched to a gene: 3. CDR3 nucleotide sequence: TGTGCCAGCAGTTACTCCCCGACAGGGGGCTATGGCTACACCTTC. It translates to CASSYSPTGGYGYTF.

This clonotype was recorded once. The J gene is TRBJ1-2, the V gene TRBV2, with no clear D. Trimming left V 3 bases short and J 2 bases short, with 7 bases between. The germline CDR1 and CDR2 sequences are SNHLY and FYNNEI. The CDR3 is made up of 13 amino acids. CDR3 amino acids: CASSEMGNYGYTF. The DNA of the CDR3 is TGTGCCAGCAGTGAGATGGGGAACTATGGCTACACCTTC.

The chain employs TRBV7-9 and TRBJ2-3; perhaps TRBD1 as D (6 bases). The CDR3 is 14 residues long. CDR1 SEHNR and CDR2 FQNEAQ come from the germline V gene (reference sequence). Trimming removed 6 bases from V and 1 base from J, with 11 bases in between. CDR3 amino acids: CASRQGSGTDTQYF. The CDR3 nucleotides are TGTGCCAGCAGACAGGGTTCGGGCACAGATACGCAGTATTTT.